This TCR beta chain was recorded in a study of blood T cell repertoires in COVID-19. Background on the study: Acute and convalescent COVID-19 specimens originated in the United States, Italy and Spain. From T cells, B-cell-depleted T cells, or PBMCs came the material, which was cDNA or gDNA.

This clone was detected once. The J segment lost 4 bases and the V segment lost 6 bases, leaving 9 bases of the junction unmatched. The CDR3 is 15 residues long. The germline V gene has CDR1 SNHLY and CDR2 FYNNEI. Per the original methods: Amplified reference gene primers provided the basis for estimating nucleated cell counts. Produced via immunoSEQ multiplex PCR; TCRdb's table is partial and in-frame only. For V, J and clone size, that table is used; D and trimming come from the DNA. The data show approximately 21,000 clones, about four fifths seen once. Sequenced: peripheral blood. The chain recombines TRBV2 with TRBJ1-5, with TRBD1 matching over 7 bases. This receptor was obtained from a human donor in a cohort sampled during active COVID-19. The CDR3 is CASSGFTTGNQPQHF. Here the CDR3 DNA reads TGTGCCAGCAGCGGTTTTACGACAGGGAATCAGCCCCAGCATTTT.